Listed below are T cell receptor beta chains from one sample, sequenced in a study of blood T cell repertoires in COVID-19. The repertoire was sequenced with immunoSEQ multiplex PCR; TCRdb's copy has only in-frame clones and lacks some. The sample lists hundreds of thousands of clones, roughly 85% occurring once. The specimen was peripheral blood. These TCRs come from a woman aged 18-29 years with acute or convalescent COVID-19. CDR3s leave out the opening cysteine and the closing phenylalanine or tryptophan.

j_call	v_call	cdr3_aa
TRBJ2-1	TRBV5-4	ASSTGTGGSYNEQF
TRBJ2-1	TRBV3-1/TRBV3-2	ASSPGLAGGGHEQF
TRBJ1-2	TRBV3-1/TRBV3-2	ASSPTPGGVGYT
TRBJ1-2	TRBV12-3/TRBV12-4	ASSNRDGYT
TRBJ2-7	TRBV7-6	ASSSVTSGPTYEQY
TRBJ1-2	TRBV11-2	ASSSGSGLGGGYT
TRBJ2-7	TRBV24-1	ATSDLIGTGVVYEQY
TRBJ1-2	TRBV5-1	ASSLVGMEGYT
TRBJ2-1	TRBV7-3	ASSQTSGGDNEQF
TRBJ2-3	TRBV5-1	ASSPQGGSTDTQY
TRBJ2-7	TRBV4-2	ASSQGLQGRYQDEQY
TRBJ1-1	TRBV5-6	ASSLGGQGAEAF
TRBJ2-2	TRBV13	ASSLVRTGNSNTGELF
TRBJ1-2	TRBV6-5	ASTTQTYGYT
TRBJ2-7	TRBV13	ASSRIGVLSGKSYEQY
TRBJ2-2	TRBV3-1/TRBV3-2	ASSQAIPGLAFAAGELF
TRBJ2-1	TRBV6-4	ASSPGTSGDNEQF
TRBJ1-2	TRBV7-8	ASSLHRGRGYT
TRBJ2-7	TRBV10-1	APPGHHSYEQY
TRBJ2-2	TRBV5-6	ASSLDPRAGELF
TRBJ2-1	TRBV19	ASSRPRLSGSYNEQF
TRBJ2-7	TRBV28	ASNSQGDEQY
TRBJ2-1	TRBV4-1	ASSQPTSGNEQF
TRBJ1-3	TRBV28	ASSTTQNSGNTIY
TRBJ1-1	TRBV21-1	ASRTHQKRRNTEAF
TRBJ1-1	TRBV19	ASRGQLNTEAF
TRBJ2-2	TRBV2	ASWFDRSTGELF
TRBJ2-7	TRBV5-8	ASRLGAYEQY
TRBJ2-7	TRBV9	ASSPGLAGSYEQY
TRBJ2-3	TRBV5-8	ASSLSGIRTDTQY
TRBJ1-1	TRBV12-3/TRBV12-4	AILIQGNTEAF
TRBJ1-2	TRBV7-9	ASSGITGTTGGYT
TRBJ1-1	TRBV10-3	AISGGRRTF
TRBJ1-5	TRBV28	ASSMAGSGQPQH
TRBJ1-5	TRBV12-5	ASGLVLGGDNQPQH